These 30 T cell receptor beta chains were sequenced from one sample in a study of cytomegalovirus exposure and HLA in healthy donors. Primers included in the PCR were 60 Vbeta and 13 Jbeta primers. Clones were sequenced by immunoSEQ multiplex PCR, and TCRdb holds only the in-frame ones, with some missing. Its listing shows about 43,000 clones. The specimen was PBMCs. These receptor sequences come from a woman in her 30s in good health and CMV-seronegative.

The chain is built from TRBV2 and TRBJ2-1, with D uncertain. The length of the CDR3 is 14 residues. V shed 6 bases and J shed 2 bases, with 11 bases lying between them. Per the germline V gene, CDR1 is SNHLY and CDR2 is FYNNEI. As DNA, the CDR3 is TGTGCCAGCAGAATGGGCCTCACCTACAATGAGCAGTTCTTC. Its translation: CASRMGLTYNEQFF. The variable domain in full, with the rest retrieved from reference TRBV2 and TRBJ2-1, is EPEVTQTPSHQVTQMGQEVILRCVPISNHLYFYWYRQILGQKVEFLVSFYNNEISEKSEIFDDQFSVERPDGSNFTLKIRSTKLEDSAMYFCASRMGLTYNEQFFGPGTRLTVL.

This chain uses TRBV6-5 with TRBJ2-2, with TRBD2 matching over 11 bases. Germline V gene sequence: CDR1 MNHEY, CDR2 SVGAGI. This CDR3 region has 16 residues. V gave up 2 bases and J gave up 5 bases; unmatched junction bases: 4. CDR3 in amino acids: CASSYGRTSGTGELFF. The CDR3 DNA sequence: TGTGCCAGCAGTTACGGGCGGACTAGCGGGACCGGGGAGCTGTTTTTT.

The chain recombines TRBV5-1 with TRBJ2-7, with 7 bases identical to TRBD1. Germline V CDR1 and CDR2: SGHRS, YFSETQ. This CDR3 contains 17 residues. The trim removed 4 bases at V and 2 bases at J, leaving 15 bases unmatched. The chain's CDR3 is CASSMRTGLRSAYEQYF. The CDR3 region has the DNA TGCGCCAGCAGCATGCGGACAGGCCTACGAAGCGCCTACGAGCAGTACTTC. Full variable domain (missing parts from reference TRBV5-1 and TRBJ2-7): KAGVTQTPRYLIKTRGQQVTLSCSPISGHRSVSWYQQTPGQGLQFLFEYFSETQRNKGNFPGRFSGRQFSNSRSEMNVSTLELGDSALYLCASSMRTGLRSAYEQYFGPGTRLTVT.

This rearrangement joins TRBV14 to TRBJ1-1, with no clear D. The CDR3 covers 16 residues. Germline values: CDR1 SGHDN, CDR2 FVKESK. V was pared by 0 bases and J by 3 bases, with 14 bases between. CDR3 in amino acids: CASSQDIGVAHTEAFF. As DNA, the CDR3 is TGTGCCAGCAGCCAAGATATCGGGGTGGCGCACACTGAAGCTTTCTTT.

V usage is TRBV4-2 and J usage is TRBJ2-1; TRBD2 aligns across 10 bases. Germline lookup yields CDR1 LGHNA and CDR2 YNFKEQ. V trimming: 0 bases; J trimming: 10 bases; junction bases outside the gene matches: 21. The CDR3 is 20 residues long. The CDR3 loop reads CASSQDFGLSSGGDPTEQFF. CDR3 bases: TGTGCCAGCAGCCAAGATTTCGGCCTATCTAGCGGGGGAGATCCTACAGAGCAGTTCTTC.

The chain carries TRBV7-9 and TRBJ2-7; weak D call: TRBD1 (6 bases). Trimming removed 5 bases at V and 4 bases at J, with 12 bases between. The V gene's germline CDR1 is SEHNR and CDR2 FQNEAQ (reference sequence). The CDR3 has 13 amino acids. CDR3 nucleotide sequence: TGTGCCAGCAGCCCAGGGGTGGGGTACGAGCAGTACTTC. Translation gives CASSPGVGYEQYF.

The chain links TRBV18 to TRBJ1-2; D is undetermined. The germline V gene encodes CDR1 KGHSH and CDR2 LQKENI. There are 14 residues in the CDR3. Trimming cost V 3 bases and J 4 bases, with 12 bases left between them. The CDR3 coding sequence is TGTGCCAGCTCACCCCCAGGAGGAGGCTATGGCTACACCTTC. Encoded protein: CASSPPGGGYGYTF.

V is TRBV9 and J is TRBJ2-1; 9 nucleotides match TRBD2. The CDR3 contains 16 residues. With 4 bases clipped from V and 9 bases from J, the junction kept 14 bases outside the gene matches. The germline V gene encodes CDR1 SGDLS and CDR2 YYNGEE. The CDR3 bases are TGTGCCAGCAGCCAGGGGGAGCGGGAGGTGTTTGTTGAGCAGTTCTTC. Translating it yields CASSQGEREVFVEQFF.

The genes are TRBV11-2 and TRBJ2-7, with a weak D call TRBD2 (7 bases). CDR3 size: 15 residues. Germline CDR1 SGHAT, CDR2 FQNNGV. V was shortened by 2 bases and J by 5 bases, with 16 bases between the two germline ends. Here the CDR3 DNA reads TGTGCCAGCAGCTTATATCCAGGGGCGGGAGACGAGCAGTACTTC. Encoded protein: CASSLYPGAGDEQYF.

V and J are TRBV4-3 and TRBJ2-7; no firm D call. Germline V gene lookup returns CDR1 LGHNA and CDR2 YSLEER. This CDR3 region has 14 residues. Trimming took 0 bases from V and 1 from J, leaving 7 bases between them. For the CDR3, the DNA is TGCGCCAGCAGCCAAGATCTAATATCCTACGAGCAGTACTTC. Residues: CASSQDLISYEQYF.

This sequence joins TRBV19 and TRBJ1-1, with D unclear. Germline lookup yields CDR1 LNHDA and CDR2 SQIVND (reference sequence). The CDR3 spans 12 residues. V was cut by 3 bases and J by 5 bases, with 7 bases left in between. Here the CDR3 reads CASSIRRTEAFF. The CDR3 nucleotides are TGTGCCAGTAGTATCCGTCGGACTGAAGCTTTCTTT. Full variable domain (remainder filled in from reference TRBV19 and TRBJ1-1): DGGITQSPKYLFRKEGQNVTLSCEQNLNHDAMYWYRQDPGQGLRLIYYSQIVNDFQKGDIAEGYSVSREKKESFPLTVTSAQKNPTAFYLCASSIRRTEAFFGQGTRLTVV.

The chain has TRBV9 and TRBJ2-1; TRBD1 is a possible D gene (6 bases). Trimming stripped 3 bases from V and 6 bases from J, with 19 bases between. CDR1 is SGDLS and CDR2 is YYNGEE in the germline V gene. The CDR3 contains 16 residues. CDR3 sequence: CASSARAGVRSNEQFF. The DNA of the CDR3 is TGTGCCAGCAGCGCCCGGGCAGGGGTTAGGAGCAATGAGCAGTTCTTC.

The gene calls are TRBV30 and TRBJ2-2; 7 bases agree with TRBD2. Germline V gene lookup returns CDR1 GTSNPN and CDR2 SVGIG (reference sequence). This CDR3 contains 17 residues. J was trimmed by 5 bases and V by 0 bases; bases with no gene match: 12. CDR3 DNA: TGTGCCTGGAGTGTATTTAGACTAGCAGGACGGACCGGGGAGCTGTTTTTT. It encodes CAWSVFRLAGRTGELFF.

The chain links TRBV5-1 to TRBJ2-1; 9 bases fit TRBD2. Germline V gene lookup returns CDR1 SGHRS and CDR2 YFSETQ. The CDR3 covers 17 residues. Trimming took 0 bases from V and 5 from J; bases not matched to a gene: 9. CDR3 in amino acids: CASSLVGSGRRDNEQFF. The CDR3 DNA is TGCGCCAGCAGCTTGGTTGGTAGCGGGAGACGTGACAATGAGCAGTTCTTC. The full variable domain, completed using reference TRBV5-1 and TRBJ2-1, is KAGVTQTPRYLIKTRGQQVTLSCSPISGHRSVSWYQQTPGQGLQFLFEYFSETQRNKGNFPGRFSGRQFSNSRSEMNVSTLELGDSALYLCASSLVGSGRRDNEQFFGPGTRLTVL.

The chain carries TRBV11-1 and TRBJ2-5, with 13 bases fitting TRBD2. V was clipped by 8 bases and J by 5 bases; unmatched bases: 11. CDR3 size: 16 residues. Germline CDR1 and CDR2: SGHAT and FQDESV (reference sequence). In DNA, the CDR3 is TGTGCCAGCGTCCAAGGACTAGCGGGAGTAGTGGAGACCCAGTACTTC. It is translated as CASVQGLAGVVETQYF. Filled out from reference TRBV11-1 and TRBJ2-5, the complete variable domain reads EAEVAQSPRYKITEKSQAVAFWCDPISGHATLYWYRQILGQGPELLVQFQDESVVDDSQLPKDRFSAERLKGVDSTLKIQPAELGDSAMYLCASVQGLAGVVETQYFGPGTRLLVL.

The chain uses TRBV29-1 and TRBJ2-1; 7 bases match TRBD2. V lost 1 base to trimming and J lost 9 bases; unmatched junction nucleotides: 0. Germline assignment: CDR1 SQVTM and CDR2 ANQGSEA. This CDR3 region has 11 residues. The CDR3 bases are TGCAGCGTTGAAGTAGCGGGTGAGCAGTTCTTC. Translation gives CSVEVAGEQFF.

This chain connects TRBV5-1 to TRBJ2-7; D unclear. The ends were cut back, 2 bases at V and 3 bases at J, with 6 bases in the middle. The germline CDR1 and CDR2 sequences are SGHRS and YFSETQ. This CDR3 spans 12 amino acids. The CDR3 region is CASSLNSYEQYF. CDR3 coding DNA: TGCGCCAGCAGCTTAAACAGCTACGAGCAGTACTTC.

The chain uses TRBV30 and TRBJ2-3, with 12 bases fitting TRBD2. CDR1 and CDR2 from the germline V gene are GTSNPN and SVGIG (reference sequence). The CDR3 runs 16 residues. With V trimmed by 1 base and J by 2 bases, 4 bases remained unmatched. The CDR3 region has the DNA TGTGCCTGGAGTGGGACTAGCGGGGATCTCACAGATACGCAGTATTTT. This sequence encodes CAWSGTSGDLTDTQYF.

The J gene is TRBJ1-2, the V gene TRBV28; 7 nucleotides line up with TRBD1. The CDR3 length is 14 residues. The V segment lost 2 bases and the J segment 8 bases; nucleotides outside the gene matches: 8. Germline CDR1 MDHEN, CDR2 SYDVKM. Written as DNA, the CDR3 is TGTGCCAGCAGTTTAGAGGTGACAGGGAAGGGCTACACCTTC. Translation: CASSLEVTGKGYTF.

The chain has TRBV11-2 and TRBJ2-7, with a tentative D call TRBD1 (6 bases). The CDR3 is 15 amino acids. Trimming removed 2 bases at V and 3 bases at J, with 14 bases between. From germline, CDR1 is SGHAT and CDR2 FQNNGV. DNA for the CDR3: TGTGCCAGCAGCTTAAAAGGGGACAATTTCTACGAGCAGTACTTC. Its translation is CASSLKGDNFYEQYF.

The V and J genes are TRBV5-6 and TRBJ1-1; the D gene is possibly TRBD1 (6 bases). In germline, CDR1 is SGHDT, CDR2 YYEEEE. Trimming cost V 4 bases and J 3 bases, with 10 bases left between them. This CDR3 spans 13 amino acids. The CDR3 DNA is TGTGCCAGCAGCCCACAGGGCTACACTGAAGCTTTCTTT. Translated: CASSPQGYTEAFF.

V usage is TRBV6-4 and J usage is TRBJ2-3; the match to TRBD2 covers 8 bases. The CDR3 is made up of 16 amino acids. Germline V gives CDR1 MRHNA, CDR2 SNTAGT. Trimming took 2 bases from V and 4 from J; bases not matched to a gene: 8. The CDR3 sequence: CASSDGRSGGADTQYF. In DNA, the CDR3 is TGTGCCAGCAGTGACGGCCGTTCGGGGGGGGCAGATACGCAGTATTTT.

The J gene is TRBJ2-7, the V gene TRBV20-1; unclear D gene. Germline CDR1 and CDR2: DFQATT and SNEGSKA (reference sequence). The CDR3 runs 11 residues. V was cut by 3 bases and J by 6 bases, with 9 bases left in between. CDR3 loop: CSASKSGEQYF. The CDR3 DNA follows: TGCAGTGCTAGTAAGTCCGGCGAGCAGTACTTC.

The V gene is TRBV5-5, the J gene TRBJ2-7, with TRBD1 as a possible D gene (6 bases). The germline gives CDR1 SGHKS, CDR2 YYEKEE (reference sequence). The CDR3 length is 16 residues. Deletions cut 4 bases from V and 3 bases from J, with 20 bases between. The CDR3 nucleotides read TGTGCCAGCAGCCTCTCCCCGGACAGATCATACTACGAGCAGTACTTC. Its translation: CASSLSPDRSYYEQYF.

The chain couples TRBV2 to TRBJ1-1, with D perhaps matching TRBD1 (6 bases). Germline-derived CDR1 and CDR2 are SNHLY and FYNNEI. V lost 5 bases to trimming and J lost 11 bases, with 21 bases between them. The CDR3 totals 14 residues. This chain's CDR3 is CASSTGWVGGYAFF. In nucleotides, the CDR3 is TGTGCCAGCAGTACAGGGTGGGTCGGGGGGTATGCTTTCTTT. The full variable domain, in which reference TRBV2 and TRBJ1-1 provide the parts outside the CDR3, is EPEVTQTPSHQVTQMGQEVILRCVPISNHLYFYWYRQILGQKVEFLVSFYNNEISEKSEIFDDQFSVERPDGSNFTLKIRSTKLEDSAMYFCASSTGWVGGYAFFGQGTRLTVV.

The chain has TRBV7-2 and TRBJ1-5; D remains unclear. This CDR3 region has 13 residues. Germline CDR1 and CDR2: SGHTA and FQGNSA. The V end was cut by 2 bases, the J end by 5 bases, with 7 bases between. DNA for the CDR3: TGTGCCAGCAGCTTACAGGCCTATCAGCCCCAGCATTTT. Residues: CASSLQAYQPQHF.

The chain is built from TRBV6-5 and TRBJ2-7, with a tentative D call TRBD1 (5 bases). This CDR3 spans 15 amino acids. Looked up from germline, CDR1 is MNHEY and CDR2 is SVGAGI. Trimming cost V 0 bases and J 2 bases, with 11 bases left between them. The CDR3 sequence is CASSYSQGRTYEQYF. The CDR3 DNA sequence: TGTGCCAGCAGTTACTCCCAGGGTAGGACCTACGAGCAGTACTTC.

V gene TRBV6-5 combines with J gene TRBJ1-1, with a weak D call TRBD1 (5 bases). The length of the CDR3 is 13 residues. The germline V and J ends were trimmed by 6 bases and 5 bases, with 13 bases remaining between them. Germline V gene lookup returns CDR1 MNHEY and CDR2 SVGAGI. The CDR3 DNA follows: TGTGCCAGCAGCCGGACGGGGGGGACTGAAGCTTTCTTT. Encoded protein: CASSRTGGTEAFF.

V gene TRBV4-1 combines with J gene TRBJ2-7, with 8 bases matching TRBD1. The CDR3 consists of 15 residues. V was pared by 0 bases and J by 1 base, with 2 bases of the junction left unmatched. Germline V gene sequence: CDR1 MGHRA, CDR2 YSYEKL. The CDR3 region has the DNA TGCGCCAGCAGCCAAGAAGGACAGGGATCCTACGAGCAGTACTTC. Its translation: CASSQEGQGSYEQYF.

This chain joins TRBV11-2 and TRBJ1-2, with D possibly TRBD1 on 6 matching bases. Germline V gene lookup returns CDR1 SGHAT and CDR2 FQNNGV. The length of the CDR3 is 15 residues. Trimming removed 3 bases at V and 2 bases at J, with 13 bases between. The CDR3, as DNA: TGTGCCAGCAGCTTCGCTCCCGACAGGAACTATGGCTACACCTTC. Translating it yields CASSFAPDRNYGYTF.